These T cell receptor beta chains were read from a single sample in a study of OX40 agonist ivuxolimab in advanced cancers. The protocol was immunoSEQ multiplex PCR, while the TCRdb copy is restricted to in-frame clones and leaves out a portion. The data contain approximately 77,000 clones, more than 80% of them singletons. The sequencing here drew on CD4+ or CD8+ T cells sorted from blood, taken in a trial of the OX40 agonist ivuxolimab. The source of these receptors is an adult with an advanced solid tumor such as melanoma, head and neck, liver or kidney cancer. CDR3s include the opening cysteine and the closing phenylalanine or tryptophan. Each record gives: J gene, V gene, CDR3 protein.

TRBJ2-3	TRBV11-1	CASSLQGLPSTDTQYF
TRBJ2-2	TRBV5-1	CASRGVPNTGELFF
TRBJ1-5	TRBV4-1	CASSKGAPQPQHF
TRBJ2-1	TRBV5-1	CASSLVGGSSYNEQFF
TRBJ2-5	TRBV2	CASSDAKSQSETQYF
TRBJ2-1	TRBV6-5	CASKVSDSSYNEQFF
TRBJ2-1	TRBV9	CASSVDGDNAYNEQFF
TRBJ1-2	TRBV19	CATYPSGNYGYTF
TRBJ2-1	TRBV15	CATSRGRIAGGNNEQFF
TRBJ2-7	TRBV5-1	CASSPRDRAIHEQYF
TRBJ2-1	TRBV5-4	CASSLDRGPYNEQFF
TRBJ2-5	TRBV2	CASSRMAPGTGRETQYF
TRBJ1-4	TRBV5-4	CASSLNMGENEKLFF
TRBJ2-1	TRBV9	CASSVGGDRGEQFF
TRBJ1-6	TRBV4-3	CASSQDDRSGSPLHF
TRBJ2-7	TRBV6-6	CASSYTGDEQYF
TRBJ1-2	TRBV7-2	CASSVDRRNYGYTF
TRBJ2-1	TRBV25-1	CASSRGLAGVNEQFF